This entry lists 3 T cell receptor beta chains sequenced from one sample in a study of T cell changes during pregnancy in multiple sclerosis. TCRdb's copy holds only in-frame clones and misses some; the assay was immunoSEQ multiplex PCR. The sample records 91,000 or so clones, 85% to 95% being singletons. The material sequenced was peripheral blood, taken after pregnancy. The origin of the receptors is a female donor with multiple sclerosis, enrolled in a pregnancy study.

The chain is built from TRBV19 and TRBJ2-2, with D maybe TRBD1 (5 bases). Germline lookup yields CDR1 LNHDA and CDR2 SQIVND (reference sequence). The germline V and J ends were trimmed by 2 bases and 8 bases, with 9 bases remaining between them. The CDR3 extends over 13 amino acids. DNA of the CDR3: TGTGCCAGTAGTATAAGGGGCGTAGGGGAGCTGTTTTTT. This gives the protein CASSIRGVGELFF.

The rearrangement uses TRBV9 and TRBJ2-1; possible D gene TRBD1, 6 bases. V lost 0 bases and J lost 8, with 18 bases in between. This CDR3 has 16 amino acids. Per germline, CDR1 SGDLS and CDR2 YYNGEE. In DNA form, the CDR3 reads TGTGCCAGCAGCGTAGGTGTGGGAACAGGGCCGGATGAGCAGTTCTTC. Translation: CASSVGVGTGPDEQFF.

This clone has just one count. This chain uses TRBV6-1 with TRBJ1-2, with 9 bases lining up with TRBD1. The CDR3 contains 13 residues. CDR1 MNHNS and CDR2 SASEGT come from the germline V gene. The ends lost 5 bases at V and 8 bases at J; junction bases unmatched: 6. The CDR3 loop is CASSNRDRDGYTF. The CDR3 DNA sequence: TGTGCCAGCAGTAACCGGGACAGGGACGGCTACACCTTC.